This T cell receptor beta chain emerged from a study of blood T cells in healthy people across ages. The CDR3 consists of 15 residues. Trimming removed 1 base from V and 7 bases from J; junction bases left unmatched: 6. Germline V gene sequence: CDR1 SGHTA, CDR2 FQGNSA. A sample-barcoded 5' primer and a J-beta primer mix were used in a second PCR of roughly 6 to 12 cycles. TCRdb ran MiXCR on the 5' RACE reads and lists one entry per CDR3 protein. The profile shows fewer than 750,000 distinct CDR3 sequences, about 45% of them singletons. The TCR comes from an elderly man in good health. The chain is built from TRBV7-2 and TRBJ2-1; TRBD2 agrees at 8 bases. Source material: blood. CDR3 sequence (DNA): TGTGCCAGCAGCTTAGATCACGGGGGGGCGAATGAGCAGTTCTTC. Translated: CASSLDHGGANEQFF.